One sample yielded the 23 T cell receptor beta chains listed below, sequenced in a study of blood T cell repertoires in COVID-19. Measured with immunoSEQ multiplex PCR; TCRdb has only the in-frame clones, and not every one. Counted here are tens of thousands of clones, around nine tenths occurring once; the ten biggest clones make up around 6.4%. The sequencing sample was made of peripheral blood. The receptors shown here come from a woman aged 55-70 years with COVID-19, enrolled during active disease.

This chain uses TRBV24-1 with TRBJ2-1; 9 bases agree with TRBD2. The germline V gene has CDR1 KGHDR and CDR2 SFDVKD. J lost 4 bases, V lost 7 bases, and 10 bases had no gene match. CDR3 length: 16 residues. In nucleotides, the CDR3 is TGTGCCACCAGCGCGGGGGTCGGACTAGCGTACAATGAGCAGTTCTTC. This encodes CATSAGVGLAYNEQFF.

The V gene is TRBV30, the J gene TRBJ2-7; maybe TRBD2 (5 bases). The CDR3 is 14 amino acids. The ends were cut back, 8 bases at V and 0 bases at J, with 17 bases in the middle. Germline V gene sequence: CDR1 GTSNPN, CDR2 SVGIG (reference sequence). The CDR3 bases are TGTGCCCTAACCTCGACCGGGAACTCCTACGAGCAGTACTTC. Translating gives CALTSTGNSYEQYF. Based on the CDR3 plus reference TRBV30 and TRBJ2-7, the full variable domain is SQTIHQWPATLVQPVGSPLSLECTVEGTSNPNLYWYRQAAGRGLQLLFYSVGIGQISSEVPQNLSASRPQDRQFILSSKKLLLSDSGFYLCALTSTGNSYEQYFGPGTRLTVT.

DNA for the CDR3: TGTGCTAGTGGTTCGAGCGGGAGGGTAGGGCAGTTCTTC. As protein: CASGSSGRVGQFF. V usage is TRBV12-5 and J usage is TRBJ2-1, with 10 bases that match TRBD2. This CDR3 contains 13 residues. CDR1 and CDR2 from the germline V gene are LGHNT and FRNRAP. J was trimmed by 12 bases and V by 4 bases; bases with no gene match: 6.

This clone was seen once. V and J are TRBV5-4 and TRBJ2-2, with 13 nucleotides matching TRBD2. The CDR3 length is 16 residues. V shed 4 bases and J 7 bases; nucleotides not matched to a gene: 7. Germline loops: CDR1 SGHNT, CDR2 YYREEE (reference sequence). The CDR3 DNA reads TGTGCCAGCAGCGTGGGACTAGCGGGGTCAAACGGGGAGCTGTTTTTT. Translated, it gives CASSVGLAGSNGELFF. The full variable domain, its missing parts supplied by reference TRBV5-4 and TRBJ2-2, is ETGVTQSPTHLIKTRGQQVTLRCSSQSGHNTVSWYQQALGQGPQFIFQYYREEENGRGNFPPRFSGLQFPNYSSELNVNALELDDSALYLCASSVGLAGSNGELFFGEGSRLTVL.

The genes are TRBV7-2 and TRBJ1-1; D unresolved. Germline-derived CDR1 and CDR2 are SGHTA and FQGNSA. V was pared by 3 bases and J by 4 bases, with 6 bases between. This CDR3 is built from 12 residues. In nucleotides, the CDR3 is TGTGCCAGCAGCTTCTCGGGCACTGAAGCTTTCTTT. Protein: CASSFSGTEAFF. Drawing the rest from reference TRBV7-2 and TRBJ1-1, the complete variable domain is GAGVSQSPSNKVTEKGKDVELRCDPISGHTALYWYRQSLGQGLEFLIYFQGNSAPDKSGLPSDRFSAERTGGSVSTLTIQRTQQEDSAVYLCASSFSGTEAFFGQGTRLTVV.

The chain recombines TRBV6-5 with TRBJ1-1; D is undetermined. The CDR3 totals 13 residues. Trimming removed 8 bases at V and 0 bases at J, with 10 bases between. The germline V gene encodes CDR1 MNHEY and CDR2 SVGAGI. CDR3: CASLPKMNTEAFF. The DNA of the CDR3 is TGTGCCAGCCTCCCTAAAATGAACACTGAAGCTTTCTTT.

The sample holds one count of this clone. The J gene is TRBJ2-2, the V gene TRBV9, with TRBD1 matching 9 bases. V lost 4 bases, J lost 6 bases, and 10 bases stayed unmatched. The germline CDR1 and CDR2 sequences are SGDLS and YYNGEE. The CDR3 has 16 amino acids. CDR3 sequence (DNA): TGTGCCAGCAGCCCGAGGGACAGGGATAGGGCCGGGGAGCTGTTTTTT. It is translated as CASSPRDRDRAGELFF.

The chain uses TRBV7-9 and TRBJ1-2; D unresolved. With 0 bases removed from V and 3 bases from J, the gap between germline ends came to 8 bases. CDR3 length: 14 residues. In germline, CDR1 is SEHNR, CDR2 FQNEAQ (reference sequence). The CDR3 reads CASSLASGYYGYTF. DNA for the CDR3: TGTGCCAGCAGCTTAGCGTCGGGGTACTATGGCTACACCTTC.

This clone was recorded once. V and J are TRBV12-3 or TRBV12-4 and TRBJ1-2; 7 bases line up with TRBD1. The CDR3 contains 13 residues. Trimming took 5 bases from V and 4 from J; bases not matched to a gene: 4. CDR3 amino acids: CASSQGVSYGYTF. In DNA form, the CDR3 reads TGTGCCAGCAGTCAGGGGGTTTCCTATGGCTACACCTTC.

The chain combines TRBV6-2 or TRBV6-3 with TRBJ1-2; D unresolved. This CDR3 contains 16 residues. Per the germline V gene, CDR1 is MNHEY and CDR2 is SVGEGT. Deletions cut 6 bases from V and 1 base from J, with 18 bases between. The DNA of the CDR3 is TGTGCCAGCAGCCGAGGGAGAACACCCAATAACTATGGCTACACCTTC. Its translation is CASSRGRTPNNYGYTF.

The table lists this clone with a few counts. The chain combines TRBV28 with TRBJ1-2; weak D call: TRBD1 (6 bases). CDR1 MDHEN and CDR2 SYDVKM come from the germline V gene. The V end lost 2 bases, the J end lost 4 bases, and 11 bases lay between the germline ends. The CDR3 covers 14 residues. CDR3 bases: TGTGCCAGCAGTTTAAGGACAGCCTTCTATGGCTACACCTTC. Translated, it gives CASSLRTAFYGYTF.

This clone has a single count. The chain is built from TRBV7-9 and TRBJ2-7; D ambiguous. The CDR3 spans 14 residues. Germline CDR1 is SEHNR and CDR2 is FQNEAQ (reference sequence). V was cut by 5 bases and J by 0 bases, with 11 bases left in between. CDR3 region: CASSPEWSSYEQYF. The DNA of the CDR3 is TGTGCCAGCAGCCCGGAATGGAGCTCCTACGAGCAGTACTTC.

The CDR3 reads CSVGRAGREQYF. In nucleotides, the CDR3 is TGCAGCGTTGGGAGGGCGGGCAGGGAGCAGTACTTC. This rearrangement joins TRBV29-1 to TRBJ2-7, with a tentative D call TRBD2 (6 bases). CDR3 length: 12 residues. Between the trimmed V and J ends, which lost 4 bases and 7 bases, there was a span of 14 bases. Germline CDR1 is SQVTM and CDR2 is ANQGSEA.

The rearrangement links TRBV3-1 (or the pseudogene TRBV3-2) to TRBJ1-2; no clear D gene. The CDR3 is 13 amino acids. V shed 1 base and J shed 7 bases, with 10 bases lying between them. CDR1 LGHDT and CDR2 YNNKEL come from the germline V gene (reference sequence). Here the CDR3 DNA reads TGTGCCAGCAGCCAAGGGTTAGTTTTTGGCTACACCTTC. Translation gives CASSQGLVFGYTF.

The CDR3 DNA is TGCGCCAGCAGCCAAGATCCACAGGGCAGCAATCAGCCCCAGCATTTT. Translated: CASSQDPQGSNQPQHF. The chain links TRBV4-1 to TRBJ1-5, with D maybe TRBD1 (6 bases). Deletions cut 0 bases from V and 1 base from J, with 10 bases between. Germline loops: CDR1 MGHRA, CDR2 YSYEKL. This CDR3 comprises 16 residues.

The V and J genes are TRBV5-6 and TRBJ1-6; the D gene is possibly TRBD1 (5 bases). V shed 4 bases and J shed 11 bases, with 19 bases lying between them. Per the germline V gene, CDR1 is SGHDT and CDR2 is YYEEEE. The length of the CDR3 is 15 residues. The CDR3 bases are TGTGCCAGCAGCCCTAATATCGTAGGGGCAACACCCCTCCACTTT. It specifies CASSPNIVGATPLHF.

This sequence joins TRBV10-1 and TRBJ2-7; a weak D match, TRBD1 (6 bases). Germline-derived CDR1 and CDR2 are WNHNN and SYGVQD (reference sequence). The V gene lost 8 bases and the J gene lost 1 base, with 18 bases spanning the gap. The CDR3 spans 15 residues. CDR3 nucleotide sequence: TGCGCCAGCCGAAAGGTCAGGGGTTTATCCTACGAGCAGTACTTC. It yields the protein CASRKVRGLSYEQYF.

The chain uses TRBV5-1 and TRBJ2-3, with 7 bases aligning to TRBD2. The CDR3 is made up of 17 amino acids. The V gene's germline CDR1 is SGHRS and CDR2 YFSETQ. Unmatched junction bases numbered 14, after V lost 3 bases and J lost 4 bases. CDR3 DNA sequence: TGCGCCAGCAGCTCCCGTTGGGGCGGGAGTCCCCCAGATACGCAGTATTTT. Amino acids: CASSSRWGGSPPDTQYF.

V and J are TRBV4-1 and TRBJ1-2, with 9 bases lining up with TRBD1. The J segment lost 6 bases and the V segment lost 4 bases, leaving 18 bases of the junction unmatched. Germline CDR1 reads MGHRA; CDR2 reads YSYEKL. This CDR3 comprises 18 residues. Written as DNA, the CDR3 is TGCGCCAGCAGCCGGATCCCGGGACAGGGTATACTTAGGAATGGCTACACCTTC. This sequence encodes CASSRIPGQGILRNGYTF.

This sequence joins TRBV7-3 and TRBJ2-2; TRBD1 aligns across 12 bases. CDR1 is SGHTA and CDR2 is FQGTGA in the germline V gene. The CDR3 extends over 19 amino acids. Germline trimming cut 2 bases from V and 4 bases from J; bases unmatched to any gene: 11. The DNA for the CDR3 is TGTGCCAGCAGCTTACGGGACAGGGGGCGTCAAGGTAGCACCGGGGAGCTGTTTTTT. As protein: CASSLRDRGRQGSTGELFF. The full variable domain, completed using reference TRBV7-3 and TRBJ2-2, is GAGVSQTPSNKVTEKGKYVELRCDPISGHTALYWYRQSLGQGPEFLIYFQGTGAADDSGLPNDRFFAVRPEGSVSTLKIQRTERGDSAVYLCASSLRDRGRQGSTGELFFGEGSRLTVL.

The chain couples TRBV20-1 to TRBJ2-7; the D is unclear. CDR1 is DFQATT, CDR2 SNEGSKA, per germline (reference sequence). The V end lost 5 bases, the J end lost 5 bases, and 4 bases lay between the germline ends. This CDR3 is 9 amino acids long. The chain's CDR3 is CSASDEQYF. As DNA, the CDR3 is TGCAGTGCTTCAGACGAGCAGTACTTC.

This clone is a singleton in its sample. The chain uses TRBV28 and TRBJ1-6; D gene ambiguous. The CDR3 extends over 14 amino acids. The germline V and J ends were trimmed by 2 bases and 7 bases, with 9 bases remaining between them. CDR1 and CDR2 from the germline V gene are MDHEN and SYDVKM. The DNA of the CDR3 is TGTGCCAGCAGTTTACCCGGTGCCAATTCACCCCTCCACTTT. Its protein is CASSLPGANSPLHF.

V usage is TRBV28 and J usage is TRBJ2-7; D is perhaps TRBD2 (6 bases). Between the trimmed V and J ends, which lost 10 bases and 4 bases, there was a span of 11 bases. CDR3 length: 11 amino acids. Germline CDR1 reads MDHEN; CDR2 reads SYDVKM. DNA of the CDR3: TGTGCCACCCGGGACTTTTACGAGCAGTACTTC. This gives the protein CATRDFYEQYF.